This is a list of T cell receptor beta chains from one sample in a study of patients and donors after allogeneic stem cell transplantation. In TCRdb, the RT-PCR reads were re-called with MiXCR into one record per CDR3 protein. Among roughly 41,000 distinct CDR3 sequences listed, roughly 30% were seen once. Sequencing was done on a sample of blood, either unsorted or a sorted T cell fraction (not recorded which). These TCRs come from a human donor who was either an allogeneic HSCT recipient or a stem cell or donor lymphocyte infusion donor (not recorded which). It is not recorded whose cells these are; they may come from a transplant donor. The CDR3 runs from the conserved cysteine through the conserved F or W. D genes are given only for firm matches. Clone size is shown for a subset of rows, as once, few, many or a class of expanded clone.

v_gene	abundance	d_gene	j_gene	CDR3aa	CDR3nt
TRBV4-1	.	TRBD1	TRBJ2-2	CASSRQLPTGEKNTGELFF	TGCGCCAGCAGCCGACAACTTCCGACAGGGGAAAAGAACACCGGGGAGCTGTTTTTT
TRBV5-1	few	.	TRBJ1-2	CASSLESIYGYTF	TGCGCCAGCAGCTTGGAGAGCATCTATGGCTACACCTTC
TRBV5-1	few	.	TRBJ1-6	CASSLGSAPYNSPLHF	TGCGCCAGCAGCTTGGGATCAGCGCCTTATAATTCACCCCTCCACTTT
TRBV4-3	once	TRBD2	TRBJ2-7	CASSQAPSGSSYEQYF	TGCGCCAGCAGCCAAGCCCCCAGCGGGAGCTCCTACGAGCAGTACTTC
TRBV27	many	TRBD1	TRBJ1-5	CASGRQGANQPQHF	TGTGCCAGCGGTCGCCAGGGGGCGAATCAGCCCCAGCATTTT
TRBV20-1	many	.	TRBJ1-1	CSARALIWGMNTEAFF	TGCAGTGCTAGAGCTTTAATATGGGGGATGAACACTGAAGCTTTCTTT
TRBV7-6	few	.	TRBJ2-5	CASSPYTREETQYF	TGTGCCAGCAGCCCCTATACTAGGGAAGAGACCCAGTACTTC
TRBV20-1	few	.	TRBJ1-4	CSATTGSSEKLFF	TGCAGTGCTACAACAGGGTCTAGTGAAAAACTGTTTTTT
TRBV18	.	TRBD1	TRBJ1-2	CASSQIGTGLF	TGTGCCAGCTCACAGATTGGGACAGGCCTCTTC
TRBV5-1	.	.	TRBJ1-1	CASSFREGTEAFF	TGCGCCAGCAGCTTCAGGGAGGGCACTGAAGCTTTCTTT
TRBV11-3	.	TRBD1	TRBJ2-3	CASSLDRGQGAQYF	TGTGCCAGCAGCTTAGATCGGGGACAGGGCGCGCAGTATTTT
TRBV5-1	.	.	TRBJ2-2	CASSLITGSTGELFF	TGCGCCAGCAGCTTGATTACAGGGTCCACCGGGGAGCTGTTTTTT
TRBV12-3/TRBV12-4	few	.	TRBJ2-7	CASSLGRGHSYEQYF	TGTGCCAGCAGTTTAGGTCGGGGGCACTCCTACGAGCAGTACTTC
TRBV10-3	once	TRBD2	TRBJ2-7	CAISESGAGVSEQYF	TGTGCCATCAGTGAGTCAGGAGCGGGAGTCTCCGAGCAGTACTTC
TRBV12-3/TRBV12-4	few	.	TRBJ1-2	CASSSPGPPEDYGYTF	TGTGCCAGCAGTTCCCCGGGCCCCCCAGAAGACTATGGCTACACCTTC
TRBV20-1	.	.	TRBJ1-1	CSARGRGWDTEAFF	TGCAGTGCTAGGGGCAGGGGATGGGACACTGAAGCTTTCTTT
TRBV5-6	many	TRBD1	TRBJ2-7	CASSLEAQGWTYEQYF	TGTGCCAGCAGCTTGGAGGCACAGGGGTGGACCTACGAGCAGTACTTC
TRBV4-2	.	TRBD1	TRBJ2-7	CASSPTGGTSYEQYF	TGTGCCAGCAGCCCCACAGGGGGAACCTCCTACGAGCAGTACTTC
TRBV6-6	few	.	TRBJ1-2	CASSYGGNYGYTF	TGTGCCAGCAGTTACGGGGGAAACTATGGCTACACCTTC
TRBV19	.	.	TRBJ1-1	CASSIGPLGMNTEAFF	TGTGCCAGTAGTATTGGGCCTCTGGGAATGAACACTGAAGCTTTCTTT
TRBV6-5	many	TRBD1	TRBJ1-4	CASSRQGRNEKLFF	TGTGCCAGCAGCCGACAGGGAAGGAATGAAAAACTGTTTTTT
TRBV7-6	few	TRBD1	TRBJ1-2	CASSATTGGRGYTF	TGTGCCAGCAGCGCAACGACAGGGGGTAGGGGCTACACCTTC
TRBV28	many	.	TRBJ1-1	CASRTTENTEAFF	TGTGCCAGCAGGACGACGGAGAACACTGAAGCTTTCTTT